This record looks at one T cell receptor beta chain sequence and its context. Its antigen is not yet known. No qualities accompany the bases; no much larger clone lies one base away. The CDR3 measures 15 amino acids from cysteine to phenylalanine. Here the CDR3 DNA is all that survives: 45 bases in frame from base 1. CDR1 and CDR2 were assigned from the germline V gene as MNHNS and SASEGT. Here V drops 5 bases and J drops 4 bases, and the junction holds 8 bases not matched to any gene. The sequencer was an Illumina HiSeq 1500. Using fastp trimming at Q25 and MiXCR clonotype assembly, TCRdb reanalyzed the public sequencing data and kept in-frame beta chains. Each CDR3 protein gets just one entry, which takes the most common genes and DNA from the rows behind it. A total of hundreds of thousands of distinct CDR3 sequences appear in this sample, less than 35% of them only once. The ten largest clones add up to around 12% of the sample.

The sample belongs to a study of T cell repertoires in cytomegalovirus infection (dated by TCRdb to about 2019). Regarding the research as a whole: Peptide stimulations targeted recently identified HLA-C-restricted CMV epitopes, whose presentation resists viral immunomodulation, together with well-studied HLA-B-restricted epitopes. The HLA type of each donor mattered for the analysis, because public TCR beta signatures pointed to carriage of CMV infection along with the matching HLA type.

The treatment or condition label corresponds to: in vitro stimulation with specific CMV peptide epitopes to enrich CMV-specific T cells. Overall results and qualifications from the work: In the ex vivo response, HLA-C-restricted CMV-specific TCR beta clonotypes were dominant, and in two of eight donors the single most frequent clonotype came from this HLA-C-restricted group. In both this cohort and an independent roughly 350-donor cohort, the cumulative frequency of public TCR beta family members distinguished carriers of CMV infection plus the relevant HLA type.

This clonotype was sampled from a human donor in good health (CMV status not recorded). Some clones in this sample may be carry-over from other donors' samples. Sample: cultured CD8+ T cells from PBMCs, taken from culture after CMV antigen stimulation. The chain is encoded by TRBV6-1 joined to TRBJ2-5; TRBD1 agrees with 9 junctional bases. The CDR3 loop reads CASSLTGGYLETQYF. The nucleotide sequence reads TGTGCCAGCAGTCTGACAGGGGGATATTTAGAGACCCAGTACTTC.